A single sample is the source of the 22 T cell receptor beta chains below, sequenced in a study of radiotherapy plus CTLA-4 blockade in lung cancer. Produced via immunoSEQ multiplex PCR; TCRdb's table is partial and in-frame only. The repertoire holds more than 40,000 clones, roughly three quarters seen once, with over 8.5% in the top ten. This specimen consisted of peripheral blood, obtained from a patient treated with radiotherapy plus ipilimumab. These receptors originate from a human donor with non-small cell lung cancer who had stable disease on radiotherapy plus ipilimumab.

This clone was observed a handful of times. V usage is TRBV6-6 and J usage is TRBJ1-2; D possibly corresponds to TRBD1 (5 bases). Germline V CDR1 and CDR2: MNHNY, SVGAGI (reference sequence). V was shortened by 6 bases and J by 3 bases, with 17 bases between the two germline ends. The CDR3 is 15 residues long. In DNA, the CDR3 is TGTGCCAGCAGGACTCCCGGGACCCATTACTATGGCTACACCTTC. This encodes CASRTPGTHYYGYTF.

The chain links TRBV25-1 to TRBJ2-7, with 9 bases identical to TRBD1. Germline CDR1 is MGHDK and CDR2 is SYGVNS. The CDR3 length is 17 residues. The junction had 13 bases not matched to a gene; V was cut back by 4 bases and J by 3 bases. CDR3 protein: CASSARNRDRDGYEQYF. DNA of the CDR3: TGTGCCAGCAGTGCTCGAAACCGGGACAGGGACGGCTACGAGCAGTACTTC.

DNA of the CDR3: TGTGCCAGCAGGGACGGACTAAACTATGGCTACACCTTC. Protein product: CASRDGLNYGYTF. The chain recombines TRBV28 with TRBJ1-2; D is undetermined. V was cut by 6 bases and J by 2 bases, with 10 bases left in between. The germline V gene encodes CDR1 MDHEN and CDR2 SYDVKM. CDR3 length: 13 amino acids.

This chain connects TRBV5-1 to TRBJ2-2; tentatively, D is TRBD1 or TRBD2 (5 bases each). V dropped 2 bases and J dropped 4 bases, with 21 bases sitting between them. Germline V gene sequence: CDR1 SGHRS, CDR2 YFSETQ. This CDR3 has 18 residues. The CDR3 DNA is TGCGCCAGCAGCTTTTTCTCTCGGGGCGGGCTACTCACCGGGGAGCTGTTTTTT. Protein: CASSFFSRGGLLTGELFF. Full variable domain (rest looked up from reference TRBV5-1 and TRBJ2-2): KAGVTQTPRYLIKTRGQQVTLSCSPISGHRSVSWYQQTPGQGLQFLFEYFSETQRNKGNFPGRFSGRQFSNSRSEMNVSTLELGDSALYLCASSFFSRGGLLTGELFFGEGSRLTVL.

The chain couples TRBV30 to TRBJ1-4; 7 nucleotides agree with TRBD1. V shed 2 bases and J 5 bases; nucleotides not matched to a gene: 8. This CDR3 is built from 15 residues. The germline V gene has CDR1 GTSNPN and CDR2 SVGIG (reference sequence). The CDR3 sequence: CAWSLGDRRNEKLFF. The CDR3, as DNA: TGTGCCTGGAGTTTAGGGGACAGAAGGAATGAAAAACTGTTTTTT.

The rearrangement uses TRBV6-6 and TRBJ1-5; no clear D. The V gene's germline CDR1 is MNHNY and CDR2 SVGAGI (reference sequence). The V and J ends lost 0 bases and 4 bases respectively, with 4 bases between them. The CDR3 totals 13 residues. CDR3 coding DNA: TGTGCCAGCAGTTACTCAGAGAATCAGCCCCAGCATTTT. Amino acid sequence: CASSYSENQPQHF.

The chain combines TRBV27 with TRBJ1-2; D unresolved. The CDR3 is 14 amino acids. With 4 bases removed from V and 4 bases from J, the gap between germline ends came to 13 bases. Germline CDR1 MNHEY, CDR2 SMNVEV (reference sequence). CDR3 bases: TGTGCCAGCAGTTCGACCAGTAGAAGCTATGGCTACACCTTC. Protein: CASSSTSRSYGYTF.

V and J are TRBV19 and TRBJ2-5; a possible D gene is TRBD1 (6 bases). Germline V gives CDR1 LNHDA, CDR2 SQIVND (reference sequence). V was shortened by 3 bases and J by 5 bases, with 13 bases between the two germline ends. This CDR3 is 14 amino acids long. The CDR3 DNA reads as TGTGCCAGTAGTATTGGCAGGGGACGGGAGACCCAGTACTTC. It yields the protein CASSIGRGRETQYF. The full variable domain, in which reference TRBV19 and TRBJ2-5 provide the parts outside the CDR3, is DGGITQSPKYLFRKEGQNVTLSCEQNLNHDAMYWYRQDPGQGLRLIYYSQIVNDFQKGDIAEGYSVSREKKESFPLTVTSAQKNPTAFYLCASSIGRGRETQYFGPGTRLLVL.

The rearrangement uses TRBV5-4 and TRBJ1-5; 7 positions match TRBD1. The germline V gene encodes CDR1 SGHNT and CDR2 YYREEE (reference sequence). V shed 3 bases and J 4 bases; nucleotides not matched to a gene: 4. There are 14 residues in the CDR3. The DNA of the CDR3 is TGTGCCAGCAGCTCGGGACAGTCAAATCAGCCCCAGCATTTT. Its translation: CASSSGQSNQPQHF.

The chain carries TRBV19 and TRBJ2-6; TRBD1 matches at 11 bases. Germline loops: CDR1 LNHDA, CDR2 SQIVND (reference sequence). The ends lost 5 bases at V and 4 bases at J; junction bases unmatched: 7. This CDR3 spans 17 amino acids. CDR3 region: CASSFGQGAWGANVLTF. CDR3 sequence (DNA): TGTGCCAGTAGTTTTGGACAGGGGGCGTGGGGGGCCAACGTCCTGACTTTC.

This chain uses TRBV7-8 with TRBJ1-1, with D possibly TRBD1 on 5 matching bases. The germline V and J ends were trimmed by 2 bases and 8 bases, with 9 bases remaining between them. The CDR3 runs to 12 residues. Germline CDR1 reads SGHVS; CDR2 reads FQNEAQ. The CDR3 DNA reads as TGTGCCAGCAGCTTATATAGGGGCGAAGCTTTCTTT. Its protein is CASSLYRGEAFF.

A remark on this clone: At one end the junction does not follow the germline gene, possibly because of a read error. The genes are TRBV6-1 and TRBJ1-5; 8 bases fit TRBD1. CDR1 and CDR2 (germline): MNHNS, SASEGT. This CDR3 region has 15 residues. The CDR3 is CTSSEAGGDNQPQHF. The CDR3 DNA reads as TGTACCAGCAGTGAAGCAGGGGGCGACAATCAGCCCCAGCATTTT.

V and J are TRBV25-1 and TRBJ1-4; TRBD1 agrees at 8 bases. J lost 8 bases, V lost 2 bases, and 7 bases had no gene match. CDR1 is MGHDK and CDR2 is SYGVNS in the germline V gene. The CDR3 totals 15 residues. CDR3 region: CASSEATGEEEKLFF. In DNA form, the CDR3 reads TGTGCCAGCAGTGAAGCGACAGGGGAGGAAGAAAAACTGTTTTTT.

The chain carries TRBV2 and TRBJ2-7; D uncertain. Germline V gene lookup returns CDR1 SNHLY and CDR2 FYNNEI. The CDR3 spans 12 residues. Trimming took off 7 bases at V and 4 bases at J, with 11 bases between the two ends. CDR3 bases: TGTGCCAGCATAAGTACCACGTACGAGCAGTACGTC. Its translation is CASISTTYEQYV.

This chain links TRBV4-3 with TRBJ1-2; the D is unclear. The CDR3 is 13 residues long. V shed 2 bases and J shed 4 bases, with 8 bases lying between them. Germline values: CDR1 LGHNA, CDR2 YSLEER. The CDR3 DNA sequence: TGCGCCAGCAGCCAATTTGAAGGCTATGGCTACACCTTC. It specifies CASSQFEGYGYTF.

The genes are TRBV28 and TRBJ1-2; D possibly corresponds to TRBD1 (5 bases). Trimming stripped 6 bases from V and 4 bases from J, with 15 bases between. This CDR3 comprises 14 residues. Per the germline V gene, CDR1 is MDHEN and CDR2 is SYDVKM. Here the CDR3 reads CASSTPRDRYGYTF. As DNA, the CDR3 is TGTGCCAGCAGCACACCCAGGGACCGCTATGGCTACACCTTC.

The chain is built from TRBV7-8 and TRBJ1-2; perhaps TRBD1 as D (6 bases). This CDR3 comprises 16 residues. The germline V and J ends were trimmed by 7 bases and 4 bases, with 22 bases remaining between them. Germline values: CDR1 SGHVS, CDR2 FQNEAQ. CDR3 nucleotides: TGTGCCAGCACCCGGGACACCCCCCAACTCTCCTATGGCTACACCTTC. Protein sequence: CASTRDTPQLSYGYTF.

This rearrangement joins TRBV27 to TRBJ2-1; D remains unclear. The CDR3 is 11 residues long. The germline gives CDR1 MNHEY, CDR2 SMNVEV (reference sequence). V shed 6 bases and J shed 4 bases, with 4 bases lying between them. CDR3 amino acids: CASRGYNEQFF. CDR3 sequence (DNA): TGTGCCAGCAGGGGATACAATGAGCAGTTCTTC.

This sequence joins TRBV2 and TRBJ1-5, with D perhaps TRBD1 (5 bases). CDR3 length: 15 residues. Germline CDR1 and CDR2: SNHLY and FYNNEI. V dropped 6 bases and J dropped 0 bases, with 12 bases sitting between them. CDR3 region: CASRPGAVSNQPQHF. The CDR3 coding sequence is TGTGCCAGCAGACCTGGGGCAGTTAGCAATCAGCCCCAGCATTTT.

The chain joins TRBV5-4 to TRBJ1-6; D not certain. V shed 4 bases and J shed 0 bases, with 5 bases lying between them. There are 14 residues in the CDR3. The V gene's germline CDR1 is SGHNT and CDR2 YYREEE (reference sequence). CDR3 DNA sequence: TGTGCCAGCAGCCACGACTCCTATAATTCACCCCTCCACTTT. Translation: CASSHDSYNSPLHF.

The V and J genes are TRBV7-9 and TRBJ1-3, with TRBD1 matching over 7 bases. Germline lookup yields CDR1 SEHNR and CDR2 FQNEAQ (reference sequence). The CDR3 consists of 18 residues. V shed 4 bases, J shed 0 bases, and the junction held 12 bases outside the gene matches. The CDR3 sequence is CASSYRDRVESSGNTIYF. CDR3 DNA sequence: TGTGCCAGCAGCTACCGGGACAGAGTCGAGAGCTCTGGAAACACCATATATTTT.

J is TRBJ1-6 and V is TRBV6-1; D uncertain. V was shortened by 2 bases and J by 0 bases, with 8 bases between the two germline ends. The germline gives CDR1 MNHNS, CDR2 SASEGT. The CDR3 covers 16 residues. CDR3 DNA: TGTGCCAGCAGTGAACAGACTAGCTCCTATAATTCACCCCTCCACTTT. Translation gives CASSEQTSSYNSPLHF.